This TCR delta chain was observed in a study of γδ T cells in repeated Plasmodium falciparum infection. Trimming cost V 0 bases and J 0 bases, with 8 bases left between them. CDR3 length: 17 amino acids. Germline V gives CDR1 GEAIGNYY, CDR2 EKD. TCRdb re-identified clones in the multiplex PCR reads via CATT. This sample has some 51,000 delta-chain clones; roughly 2% occur once, and the top ten carry approximately 24%. Gammadelta T cells were flow-sorted from PBMC into Vgamma9/Vdelta2+ and Vdelta2-negative populations for bulk analysis. There are many counts of this clone. This DNA's translation and the protein TCRdb lists, from a much larger clone, do not match at residue 6, likely due to a read error; the protein shown is translated from the DNA.

The sample consisted of gamma-delta T cells from blood. This TCR derives from a pool of human donors (malaria-infected and uninfected, not separated). V and J are TRDV2 and TRDJ3; D not certain. TCRdb offers no J gene call, so here the DNA was matched to germline to obtain one. The chain's CDR3 is CACDTSDGSWDTRQMFF. The CDR3 DNA follows: TGTGCCTGTGACACCTCAGACGGCTCCTGGGACACCCGACAGATGTTTTTC.